The TCR beta chain under discussion was sequenced for a study of T cells in Graves' hyperthyroidism and ophthalmopathy (dated by TCRdb to about 2019). In terms of the full investigation: Peripheral blood was sampled at the time of initial diagnosis, prior to any treatment. Prospective prediction of ophthalmopathy was tested in an independent validation cohort of 18 to 20 hyperthyroidism patients and some 17 patients who later progressed to ophthalmopathy. Thyroid tissue and blood T-cell repertoires from roughly 6 Graves' hyperthyroidism patients were also compared in the study. For training and testing, the 110 or so patients in the discovery cohort were randomly divided in a 7:3 ratio. A discovery cohort of roughly 96 patients, 43 with Graves' ophthalmopathy and 57 with stable Graves' hyperthyroidism, was used to find distinguishing TCR V-J signatures. After blood sampling, hyperthyroidism patients were treated with methimazole at a starting dose of 30 mg daily, and ophthalmopathy patients were treated with high-dose intravenous methylprednisolone. According to the paper, TCR Vbeta CDR3 sequencing was carried out on approximately 140 peripheral blood samples, which came from fewer than 50 ophthalmopathy, 75 or so hyperthyroidism and about 17 progressor patients. General study outcomes and caveats: Sample size was not statistically predetermined, and blinding of investigators to group allocation was not performed. A 13 V-J signature model separated ophthalmopathy from stable hyperthyroidism, with approximately 86% sensitivity and about 81% specificity in cross-validation and 80%/75% in testing. In validation, the model predicted progression to ophthalmopathy a median of roughly 6.1 months before onset, with about 67% sensitivity and 72.22% specificity. Most expanded thyroid clonotypes (frequency above 0.001) were also found in blood, which suggests that blood repertoires may mirror thyroid immune responses.

This clonotype turned up a few times. Its antigen remains undetermined. No base quality information exists; no much larger clone differs at one position. The germline V gene supplies CDR1 LGHNA and CDR2 YSLEER. Germline trimming amounts to 6 bases on V and 2 bases on J, with 8 as the count of junction bases outside the gene matches. The CDR3 runs 16 residues from the cysteine to the phenylalanine. Only CDR3 DNA is held: 48 bases, read in frame from base 1. The TCR beta CDR3 regions were amplified from the RNA transcripts. A first-round RT-PCR of the TCR CDR3 used the HTBI primer set with the Qiagen OneStep RT-PCR kit. Libraries were constructed in a second round of multiplex PCR, after which size selection and purification were carried out. Libraries were sequenced paired-end with 100 bp reads on an Illumina HiSeq2000. In the paper's pipeline: Raw data were processed with SOAPnuke, discarding reads with adapters, uncalled bases, mean Phred below 15, or no exact constant-primer or identifier match. COPE v1.2.5 was used to merge high-quality paired reads, and clonotypes were defined as unique nucleotide sequences. MiTCR v1.1 was used to align the clonotypes against IMGT TRBV, TRBD and TRBJ reference segments. Only V-J combinations with frequency above 0.0001, covering 99% to 99.2% of repertoires, were analysed. The TCS score was defined as the ratio of F50 (clonal expansion) to E x V (chaos), calculated using BLOSUM62-based TCRdist between CDR3 peptides within each V-J. Welch's t-statistics and random forest reduced 514 V-J features to 10 to 15, which were used in a naive Bayes classifier (R e1071). The raw public data were reprocessed by TCRdb itself: fastp quality trimming at Q25, MiXCR clonotype calling, in-frame beta chains only. Every entry covers one CDR3 protein and lists the most common genes and DNA from its rows. These V and J calls are TCRdb output, not the study's own analysis. Recorded for this sample are about 400,000 distinct CDR3 sequences; about 25% of them occurred a single time. Jointly, the top ten make up more than 60% of the sample.

Stable Graves' hyperthyroidism was defined as the absence of progression to ophthalmopathy over 18 months of follow-up. Hyperthyroidism patients were newly diagnosed, had a disease duration of under 2 months, and were aged 18 to 65 years. Any patient with an uncontrolled infection, another autoimmune disease, pregnancy or lactation was excluded. Diagnoses were established on the basis of clinical symptoms, serum thyroxine and TRAb, thyroid ultrasound, and orbital computed tomography. Ficoll-Paque density gradient centrifugation was used to isolate PBMCs from about 10 ml of fresh peripheral blood. Trizol reagent was used to extract total RNA, and RNA quality was then checked on an Agilent 2100 Bioanalyzer.

The receptor chain draws on TRBV4-3 and TRBJ2-2; 8 junctional bases match TRBD2. Sequencing was done on a sample of blood. This receptor was obtained from a man aged 50 to 60 with Graves' hyperthyroidism. The DNA sequence follows: TGCGCCAGCAGGGGTACTAGCGGCCCCAACACCGGGGAGCTGTTTTTT. Its translation is CASRGTSGPNTGELFF.